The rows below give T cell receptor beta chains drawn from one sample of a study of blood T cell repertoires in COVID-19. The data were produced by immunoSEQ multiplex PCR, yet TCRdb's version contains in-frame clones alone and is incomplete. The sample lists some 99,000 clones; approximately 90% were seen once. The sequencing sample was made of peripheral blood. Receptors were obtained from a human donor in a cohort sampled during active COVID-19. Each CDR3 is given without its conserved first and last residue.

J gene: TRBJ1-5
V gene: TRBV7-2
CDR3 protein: ASSLRQGGNQPQH

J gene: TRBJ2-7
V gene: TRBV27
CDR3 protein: ASMGGLAYEQY

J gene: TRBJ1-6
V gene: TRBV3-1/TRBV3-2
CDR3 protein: ASSQVLRSSYNSPLH

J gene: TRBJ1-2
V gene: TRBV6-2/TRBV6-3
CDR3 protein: ASSYGTIYGYT

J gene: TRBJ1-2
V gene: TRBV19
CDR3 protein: ASRPTGNYGYT

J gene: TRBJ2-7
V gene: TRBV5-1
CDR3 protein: ASSTGARDRIYEQY

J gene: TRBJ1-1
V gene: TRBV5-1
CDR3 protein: ASSLDGERTEAF

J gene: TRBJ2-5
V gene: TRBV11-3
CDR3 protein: ASSLARTVGTQY

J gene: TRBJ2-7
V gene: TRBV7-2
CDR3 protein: ASSLGGQGGDYEQY

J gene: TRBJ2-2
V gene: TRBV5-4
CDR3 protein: ASSLAGGNTGELF

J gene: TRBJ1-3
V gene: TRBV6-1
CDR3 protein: ASSEPPRARYLSGNTIY

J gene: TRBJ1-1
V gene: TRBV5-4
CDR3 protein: ASSVSRGNTEAF

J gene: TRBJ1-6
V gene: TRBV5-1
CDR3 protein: ASSLGTGTYSPLH

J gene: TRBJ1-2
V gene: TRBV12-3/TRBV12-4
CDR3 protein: ASSLGRSYGYT

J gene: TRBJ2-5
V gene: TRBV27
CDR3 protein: ASSPRQYQETQY

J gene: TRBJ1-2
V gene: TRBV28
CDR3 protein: ASSVTGETYGYT

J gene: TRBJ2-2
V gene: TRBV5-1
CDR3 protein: ASSLVAGPTGELF

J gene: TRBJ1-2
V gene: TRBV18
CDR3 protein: ASSPVTGNYGYT

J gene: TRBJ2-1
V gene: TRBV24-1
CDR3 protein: ATSVPTSERNEQF

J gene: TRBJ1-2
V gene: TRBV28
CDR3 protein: ASSSPTGNYGYT